These 18 T cell receptor beta chains came from one sample sequenced in a study of cytomegalovirus exposure and HLA in healthy donors. 13 Jbeta primers and 60 Vbeta primers were used for the PCR. Profiling relied on immunoSEQ multiplex PCR, and the TCRdb table lists in-frame clones only, not all of them. The data contain 200,000 to 250,000 clones, around 85% of them singletons. The sequencing input was PBMCs. Source of these receptors: a girl aged 2 to 9 in good health and CMV-seronegative.

This chain joins TRBV7-6 and TRBJ1-1; tentative D call: TRBD1 (6 bases). The V end was cut by 4 bases, the J end by 1 base, with 13 bases between. Germline values: CDR1 SGHVS, CDR2 FNYEAQ. The CDR3 has 15 residues. Here the CDR3 DNA reads TGTGCCAGCAGCTCCGGGACAACGTCGAACACTGAAGCTTTCTTT. Translating gives CASSSGTTSNTEAFF.

CDR3 sequence reads: CASSATSGGAIETQYF. In DNA form, the CDR3 reads TGCGCCAGCAGCGCGACTAGCGGGGGGGCTATAGAGACCCAGTACTTC. The rearrangement joins TRBV4-1 to TRBJ2-5; 14 bases map to TRBD2. CDR1 is MGHRA, CDR2 YSYEKL, per germline. The junction had 6 bases not matched to a gene; V was cut back by 5 bases and J by 4 bases. CDR3 size: 16 residues.

CDR3 amino acids: CASRGAGDTGELFF. As DNA, the CDR3 is TGTGCCAGCAGGGGAGCGGGAGACACCGGGGAGCTGTTTTTT. The chain uses TRBV7-6 and TRBJ2-2; 8 nucleotides agree with TRBD2. The CDR3 consists of 14 residues. CDR1 is SGHVS and CDR2 is FNYEAQ in the germline V gene. V lost 6 bases, J lost 3 bases, and 3 bases stayed unmatched.

The chain employs TRBV9 and TRBJ1-1; D is undetermined. V was clipped by 2 bases and J by 2 bases, with 13 bases between them. The CDR3 length is 15 residues. In germline, CDR1 is SGDLS, CDR2 YYNGEE. The CDR3 coding sequence is TGTGCCAGCAGCGTCGTATCGGGGTATAACACTGAAGCTTTCTTT. Protein: CASSVVSGYNTEAFF.

The chain combines TRBV29-1 with TRBJ2-7; 7 bases fit TRBD1. V lost 3 bases to trimming and J lost 3 bases; unmatched junction nucleotides: 2. From germline, CDR1 is SQVTM and CDR2 ANQGSEA. The CDR3 has 12 amino acids. DNA for the CDR3: TGCAGCGTTGAGGCAGGGGGCTACGAGCAGTACTTC. Amino acid sequence: CSVEAGGYEQYF.

The chain employs TRBV5-1 and TRBJ2-1; the match to TRBD2 covers 10 bases. Trimming cost V 4 bases and J 8 bases; bases outside gene matches: 9. This CDR3 region has 15 residues. The germline V gene has CDR1 SGHRS and CDR2 YFSETQ. The CDR3 sequence is CASSPPSGSFDEQFF. The CDR3 bases are TGCGCCAGCAGCCCACCTAGCGGGAGTTTTGATGAGCAGTTCTTC.

The rearrangement joins TRBV6-5 to TRBJ2-1; perhaps TRBD2 as D (6 bases). The germline CDR1 and CDR2 sequences are MNHEY and SVGAGI. V was trimmed by 2 bases and J by 9 bases, leaving 11 bases between them. The CDR3 runs 13 residues. DNA of the CDR3: TGTGCCAGCAGTTACCCAGGGACTGGTGAGCAGTTCTTC. It specifies CASSYPGTGEQFF.

The J gene is TRBJ1-4, the V gene TRBV6-5; D not resolved. V was shortened by 6 bases and J by 7 bases, with 18 bases between the two germline ends. From germline, CDR1 is MNHEY and CDR2 SVGAGI. The CDR3 has 15 amino acids. Here the CDR3 DNA reads TGTGCCAGCAGGCTTTTCCCCGGACGGGGTGAAAAACTGTTTTTT. It is translated as CASRLFPGRGEKLFF.

The gene calls are TRBV4-2 and TRBJ2-1; perhaps TRBD2 as D (6 bases). Per germline, CDR1 LGHNA and CDR2 YNFKEQ. The CDR3 has 17 amino acids. The germline V and J ends were trimmed by 0 bases and 4 bases, with 16 bases remaining between them. CDR3 residues: CASSQDTKGLRYNEQFF. CDR3 DNA: TGTGCCAGCAGCCAAGATACAAAGGGACTCCGATACAATGAGCAGTTCTTC.

This clone is a singleton in its sample. This chain connects TRBV5-5 to TRBJ2-1; 8 bases fit TRBD2. V gave up 3 bases and J gave up 8 bases; unmatched junction bases: 10. Germline CDR1 is SGHKS and CDR2 is YYEKEE (reference sequence). This CDR3 has 15 residues. CDR3 residues: CASSSERERMDEQFF. The CDR3 DNA follows: TGTGCCAGCAGCTCAGAGCGGGAGCGAATGGATGAGCAGTTCTTC. The complete variable domain, with remaining parts taken from reference TRBV5-5 and TRBJ2-1, reads DAGVTQSPTHLIKTRGQQVTLRCSPISGHKSVSWYQQVLGQGPQFIFQYYEKEERGRGNFPDRFSARQFPNYSSELNVNALLLGDSALYLCASSSERERMDEQFFGPGTRLTVL.

V is TRBV6-1 and J is TRBJ1-3; D may be TRBD1 (6 bases). Trimming left V 4 bases short and J 10 bases short, with 17 bases between. This CDR3 comprises 14 residues. Germline V gives CDR1 MNHNS, CDR2 SASEGT. The CDR3 coding sequence is TGTGCCAGCAGTGTAAGGGACACCGGAGGAACCATATATTTT. This codes for CASSVRDTGGTIYF.

The V gene is TRBV5-3, the J gene TRBJ2-2, with 8 nucleotides matching TRBD2. TRBV5-3 has ORF status, its function being uncertain. V gave up 0 bases and J gave up 2 bases; unmatched junction bases: 21. The CDR3 has 22 amino acids. The CDR3 loop is CARSLAATSATGSAFNTGELFF. Here the CDR3 DNA reads TGTGCCAGAAGCTTGGCCGCGACTAGCGCCACGGGCTCCGCGTTCAACACCGGGGAGCTGTTTTTT.

The genes are TRBV7-9 and TRBJ1-3; 10 nucleotides match TRBD1. From germline, CDR1 is SEHNR and CDR2 FQNEAQ (reference sequence). Trimming at V came to 5 bases and at J to 4 bases, leaving 11 bases not matched to a gene. This CDR3 region has 17 residues. The CDR3 DNA follows: TGTGCCAGCAGCCGTTTTACCGGGACAGGGGTCGGAAACACCATATATTTT. As protein: CASSRFTGTGVGNTIYF.

The V gene is TRBV27, the J gene TRBJ2-1; 8 bases fit TRBD2. Germline lookup yields CDR1 MNHEY and CDR2 SMNVEV (reference sequence). J was trimmed by 0 bases and V by 4 bases; bases with no gene match: 5. CDR3 length: 16 amino acids. CDR3 in DNA: TGTGCCAGCAGTTGGTCGGGAGGGAGCTCCTACAATGAGCAGTTCTTC. Translation gives CASSWSGGSSYNEQFF.

This clone was counted a few times. DNA of the CDR3: TGTGCCTGGACCGACGGAGTCCTCTACAATGAGCAGTTCTTC. Translating it yields CAWTDGVLYNEQFF. V gene TRBV30 combines with J gene TRBJ2-1; D not certain. V was cut by 4 bases and J by 3 bases, with 13 bases left in between. Germline V gene sequence: CDR1 GTSNPN, CDR2 SVGIG (reference sequence). The CDR3 covers 14 residues.

This sequence joins TRBV27 and TRBJ1-4; 10 bases are a match to TRBD1. V shed 6 bases and J 6 bases; nucleotides not matched to a gene: 4. CDR3 length: 14 amino acids. The V gene's germline CDR1 is MNHEY and CDR2 SMNVEV (reference sequence). CDR3 protein: CASRPGQGDEKLFF. In DNA form, the CDR3 reads TGTGCCAGCAGACCCGGACAGGGGGATGAAAAACTGTTTTTT. The full variable domain, with the rest looked up from reference TRBV27 and TRBJ1-4, is EAQVTQNPRYLITVTGKKLTVTCSQNMNHEYMSWYRQDPGLGLRQIYYSMNVEVTDKGDVPEGYKVSRKEKRNFPLILESPSPNQTSLYFCASRPGQGDEKLFFGSGTQLSVL.

The chain has TRBV9 and TRBJ2-3; 7 bases map to TRBD2. V lost 2 bases to trimming and J lost 2 bases; unmatched junction nucleotides: 8. Germline CDR1 SGDLS, CDR2 YYNGEE. This CDR3 comprises 16 residues. The CDR3 nucleotides read TGTGCCAGCAGCGTGAGAGCGGGGCCAATCACAGATACGCAGTATTTT. Its translation: CASSVRAGPITDTQYF.

In this sample, this clone turned up once. The chain recombines TRBV6-1 with TRBJ2-1; 7 bases are shared with TRBD1. This CDR3 contains 14 residues. The germline V gene has CDR1 MNHNS and CDR2 SASEGT. V trimming: 4 bases; J trimming: 0 bases; junction bases outside the gene matches: 0. The CDR3 loop is CASSAGGSYNEQFF. CDR3 nucleotide sequence: TGTGCCAGCAGTGCAGGGGGCTCCTACAATGAGCAGTTCTTC.